One and the same sample provided the 17 T cell receptor beta chains below, sequenced in a study of T cells in Graves' hyperthyroidism and ophthalmopathy. TCR beta CDR3 regions were amplified from RNA. First-round RT-PCR with HTBI primers amplified the TCR CDR3 region. TCRdb analysed the multiplex PCR reads with MiXCR anew, one entry per CDR3 protein. The sample lists about 600,000 distinct CDR3 sequences; approximately 16% were seen once. Material for sequencing was blood. The receptors shown here come from a woman aged 40 to 50 with Graves' ophthalmopathy.

The genes are TRBV7-9 and TRBJ2-5; 8 bases align to TRBD2. The CDR3 runs to 13 residues. Germline CDR1 and CDR2: SEHNR and FQNEAQ (reference sequence). Unmatched junction bases numbered 8, after V lost 1 base and J lost 13 bases. CDR3 bases: TGTGCCAGCAGCTTAGTGTCAGCGGGAGATATGTACTTC. Amino acids: CASSLVSAGDMYF.

This clonotype was picked up many times. This chain links TRBV6-2 or TRBV6-3 with TRBJ1-2, with a possible D match to TRBD1 (5 bases). Germline lookup yields CDR1 MNHEY and CDR2 SVGEGT. V shed 2 bases and J shed 7 bases, with 14 bases lying between them. The CDR3 is 14 residues long. The CDR3 DNA is TGTGCCAGCAGTTACAATCGGCAGGGTGGTGGCTACACCTTC. Translating it yields CASSYNRQGGGYTF.

This clonotype appeared many times. This sequence joins TRBV7-8 and TRBJ2-3; D is ambiguous. CDR3 length: 12 amino acids. Trimming cost V 2 bases and J 7 bases, with 7 bases left between them. Looked up from germline, CDR1 is SGHVS and CDR2 is FQNEAQ. CDR3 DNA sequence: TGTGCCAGCAGCTTAAGCCGGAATACGCAGTATTTT. Translation gives CASSLSRNTQYF.

This sequence joins TRBV27 and TRBJ2-5; D is possibly TRBD1 or TRBD2 (6 bases each). The V and J ends lost 5 bases and 1 base respectively, with 14 bases between them. There are 15 residues in the CDR3. CDR1 is MNHEY, CDR2 SMNVEV, per germline (reference sequence). In DNA, the CDR3 is TGTGCCAGCAGTACTAAGGGGGGTCGCCAAGAGACCCAGTACTTC. Its protein is CASSTKGGRQETQYF.

In this sample, this clonotype turned up many times. The chain uses TRBV20-1 and TRBJ2-3, with D hard to call. The V end lost 0 bases, the J end lost 2 bases, and 12 bases lay between the germline ends. Germline CDR1 and CDR2: DFQATT and SNEGSKA (reference sequence). This CDR3 has 15 amino acids. The CDR3 coding sequence is TGCAGTGCTAGAGATCTTCGCAAAACCACAGATACGCAGTATTTT. Residues: CSARDLRKTTDTQYF.

This clonotype was seen just once. The rearrangement joins TRBV4-2 to TRBJ2-1; D uncertain. This CDR3 is 16 amino acids long. Germline CDR1 LGHNA, CDR2 YNFKEQ. The V end was cut by 0 bases, the J end by 2 bases, with 11 bases between. CDR3 loop: CASSQESTFTYNEQFF. As DNA, the CDR3 is TGTGCCAGCAGCCAAGAGTCGACCTTTACCTACAATGAGCAGTTCTTC.

In its sample, this clonotype was seen many times. V and J are TRBV20-1 and TRBJ2-7; 10 bases agree with TRBD1. V lost 5 bases to trimming and J lost 0 bases; unmatched junction nucleotides: 10. CDR1 and CDR2 (germline): DFQATT, SNEGSKA (reference sequence). CDR3 size: 16 residues. As DNA, the CDR3 is TGCAGTGCTTTCTCAGTCCGGACAGGGGGCTCCTACGAGCAGTACTTC. Translated: CSAFSVRTGGSYEQYF.

This clonotype has a count of ten or more. The chain joins TRBV28 to TRBJ1-2, with D perhaps TRBD1 (5 bases). Germline V gene lookup returns CDR1 MDHEN and CDR2 SYDVKM. This CDR3 is built from 15 residues. Between the trimmed V and J ends, which lost 6 bases and 7 bases, there was a span of 21 bases. CDR3 nucleotides: TGTGCCAGCAGGACTCAAACCGACAGAATAAGTGGCTACACCTTC. Its translation is CASRTQTDRISGYTF.

This clonotype was detected many times. This chain connects TRBV28 to TRBJ2-7, with D perhaps TRBD2 (5 bases). The CDR3 consists of 13 residues. V dropped 2 bases and J dropped 3 bases, with 8 bases sitting between them. Germline V CDR1 and CDR2: MDHEN, SYDVKM. The CDR3 coding sequence is TGTGCCAGCAGTTTACGGGGAGACTACGAGCAGTACTTC. Its translation: CASSLRGDYEQYF. Full variable domain (outside the CDR3, taken from reference TRBV28 and TRBJ2-7): DVKVTQSSRYLVKRTGEKVFLECVQDMDHENMFWYRQDPGLGLRLIYFSYDVKMKEKGDIPEGYSVSREKKERFSLILESASTNQTSMYLCASSLRGDYEQYFGPGTRLTVT.

This clonotype was counted between two and nine times. The rearrangement joins TRBV20-1 to TRBJ2-3, with D maybe TRBD2 (5 bases). The CDR3 length is 18 residues. The germline gives CDR1 DFQATT, CDR2 SNEGSKA (reference sequence). Trimming removed 0 bases at V and 0 bases at J, with 19 bases between. The CDR3 nucleotides read TGCAGTGCTAGAGATTGGCTACAGACTACCGCTAGCACAGATACGCAGTATTTT. Residues: CSARDWLQTTASTDTQYF.

The genes are TRBV20-1 and TRBJ1-5, with D tentatively TRBD1 (6 bases). V lost 2 bases and J 5 bases, leaving 13 bases between the germline ends. The CDR3 covers 14 residues. Per the germline V gene, CDR1 is DFQATT and CDR2 is SNEGSKA (reference sequence). The CDR3 protein is CSARIPGADQPQHF. DNA of the CDR3: TGCAGTGCTAGAATCCCAGGGGCTGATCAGCCCCAGCATTTT.

In this sample, this clonotype turned up many times. V gene TRBV30 combines with J gene TRBJ1-3; D gene uncertain. The CDR3 extends over 14 amino acids. The V gene's germline CDR1 is GTSNPN and CDR2 SVGIG (reference sequence). V was clipped by 5 bases and J by 0 bases, with 11 bases between them. CDR3 coding DNA: TGTGCCTGGTCCGACCGGCCCTCTGGAAACACCATATATTTT. The encoded protein is CAWSDRPSGNTIYF.

The V gene is TRBV5-1, the J gene TRBJ2-2; 9 positions agree with TRBD1. Germline lookup yields CDR1 SGHRS and CDR2 YFSETQ. With 4 bases clipped from V and 6 bases from J, the junction kept 7 bases outside the gene matches. The CDR3 totals 15 residues. The CDR3 DNA reads as TGCGCCAGCAGCCCAGGACAGGGGTTGGCCGGGGAGCTGTTTTTT. Its translation: CASSPGQGLAGELFF.

V gene TRBV19 combines with J gene TRBJ2-3; 8 bases fit TRBD2. The V segment lost 8 bases and the J segment 1 base; nucleotides outside the gene matches: 8. Germline CDR1 LNHDA, CDR2 SQIVND (reference sequence). The CDR3 has 15 amino acids. The CDR3 reads CASGSASGRTDTQYF. CDR3 bases: TGTGCCAGTGGTTCAGCTAGCGGGCGCACAGATACGCAGTATTTT.

This clonotype showed up many times. This sequence joins TRBV7-9 and TRBJ2-1; D gene ambiguous. Trimming removed 5 bases at V and 3 bases at J, with 14 bases between. The CDR3 length is 15 residues. In germline, CDR1 is SEHNR, CDR2 FQNEAQ (reference sequence). The CDR3 DNA follows: TGTGCCAGCAGCCCCCCCGAAGGAAGCTACAATGAGCAGTTCTTC. Its protein product is CASSPPEGSYNEQFF.

This chain links TRBV27 with TRBJ1-1, with a weak D call TRBD1 (5 bases). Germline CDR1 MNHEY, CDR2 SMNVEV (reference sequence). The V gene lost 6 bases and the J gene lost 8 bases, with 16 bases spanning the gap. The length of the CDR3 is 13 residues. CDR3 sequence: CASRTNQGLEAFF. Here the CDR3 DNA reads TGTGCCAGCAGGACGAACCAGGGATTGGAAGCTTTCTTT.

The chain employs TRBV7-2 and TRBJ1-2, with a weak D call TRBD1 (6 bases). V was shortened by 5 bases and J by 3 bases, with 28 bases between the two germline ends. The germline gives CDR1 SGHTA, CDR2 FQGNSA. The CDR3 has 19 residues. The CDR3 reads CASSPAWHQKQGLYYGYTF. The DNA of the CDR3 is TGTGCCAGCAGCCCAGCTTGGCATCAAAAACAGGGATTATACTATGGCTACACCTTC.